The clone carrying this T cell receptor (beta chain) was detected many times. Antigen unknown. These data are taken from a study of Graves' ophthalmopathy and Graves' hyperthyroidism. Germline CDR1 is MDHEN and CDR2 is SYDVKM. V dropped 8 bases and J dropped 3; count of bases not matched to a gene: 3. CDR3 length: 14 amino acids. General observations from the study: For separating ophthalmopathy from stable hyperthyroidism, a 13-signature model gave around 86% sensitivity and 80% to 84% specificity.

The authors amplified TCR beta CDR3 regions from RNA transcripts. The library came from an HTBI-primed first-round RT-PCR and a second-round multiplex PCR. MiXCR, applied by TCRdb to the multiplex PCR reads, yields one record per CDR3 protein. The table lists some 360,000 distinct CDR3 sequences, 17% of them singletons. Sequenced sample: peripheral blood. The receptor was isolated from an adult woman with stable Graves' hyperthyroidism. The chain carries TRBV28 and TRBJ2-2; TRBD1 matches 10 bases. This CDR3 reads CASLDRGDTGELFF. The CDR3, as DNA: TGTGCCAGCTTGGACAGGGGGGACACCGGGGAGCTGTTTTTT.